This T cell receptor beta chain derives from a study of cytomegalovirus exposure and HLA in healthy donors listed by TCRdb under 2017. Regarding the research as a whole: According to an earlier analysis of 550 to 700 of the donors, about 179 million T cells yielded over 90 million unique TCR beta sequences and 250 to 350 Gb of sequence data. An early release covering some 640 HLA-typed donors comprised around 300 gigabases of sequencing data and around 85 million unique TCR sequences. Of the 300 to 500 genotyped donors, 75% to 85% were placed in the genetic ancestry cluster associated with self-reported Caucasian donors. The aim of the study was to test whether cataloging public T cell receptors could identify signatures of past pathogen exposure. The study profiled the T cell repertoires of 500 to 800 subjects by immunosequencing and related them to cytomegalovirus serostatus. A separate validation cohort of about 110 different subjects was used in addition to the approximately 700-subject first cohort. High-throughput TCR immunosequencing, statistical association of individual TCRs with disease status, and machine learning were combined to predict cytomegalovirus infection status. In a later analysis, previously published TCR beta repertoires from fewer than 750 donors were re-analyzed and high-resolution HLA genotyping was added so that TCR occurrence patterns could be studied. The later analysis used no new phenotypic data to find candidate immune exposures, relying instead on TCR beta sequences and their occurrence across donors. An earlier analysis of around 640 of the donors used high-throughput TCR beta sequencing to judge whether each TCR beta V gene segment behaved as functional or pseudogenic. Donor age, sex, ethnicity and CMV serostatus were collected together with the repertoire data. Genome-wide SNP genotypes for about 65% of the 666 donors were used in a later genetic analysis, which treated that subset as a discovery cohort. Every repertoire in the discovery cohort had been generated on one and the same sequencing platform. HLA typing covered class I and class II loci at four-digit resolution. Typing coverage varied by locus: roughly 629-640 donors for A, B, C, DRB1 and DQB1; approximately 520 for DQA1; more than 600 for DPA1; fewer than 480 for DPB1. Five DR-DQ haplotypes were handled as single units for association and clustering because linkage in the cohort was strong. Across around 400 genotyped donors of the cohort, an average of roughly 200,000 unique TCR beta nucleotide sequences per donor were sequenced, and 15% to 20% of those sequences were non-productive.

The germline V gene supplies CDR1 LGHNA and CDR2 YSLEER. Trimming takes 0 bases off V and 3 bases off J; junction bases not matched to a gene: 10. CDR3 length: 18 amino acids, cysteine to phenylalanine. The entry retains the CDR3 DNA only, 54 bases that are in frame from base 1. General conclusions and limits of the study: In the study, around 150 TCR beta chains were listed as associated with cytomegalovirus. Three of the identified cytomegalovirus-associated TCR beta chains were confirmed in vitro to be specific for cytomegalovirus antigens. Some IMGT-functional V segments, including TRBV6-2 and TRBV6-3, could not be told apart with the 87-base-pair reads, so those segments were excluded. A further reported finding was that TCR beta sequences accurately predicted the HLA-A and HLA-B alleles for most subjects in the first cohort. Because counts were too low, more than 15 rarely observed V segments, including chromosome 9 orphons, were excluded from the earlier analysis of several hundred of the donors. Linkage disequilibrium might explain the correlated functional status among segregating V segments, but an unknown experimental factor could not be excluded. According to a later analysis, most CMV-associated TCR beta chains appeared to be HLA-restricted, and the HLA associations seemed to be driven largely by CMV exposure. Roughly uniform sequencing depth across donors was assumed in presence/absence analyses, although this assumption may not hold. Compared with equally common non-associated chains, HLA-associated TCR beta chains in a later analysis were more clonally expanded and had lower generation probabilities. At a false discovery rate of 0.05, a later analysis linked under 20,000 TCR beta sequences to specific HLA alleles. A cluster of highly shared sequence variants was judged likely to represent a technical artifact of the sequencing pipeline. HLA typing was unavailable for some donors at each locus, so association tests used only the typed subset. The cohort was sequenced for TCR beta chains only, and without alpha or paired-chain data the features that could be detected were limited. Most TCR sequences were observed very rarely across donors, whereas some public TCRs were present in many individuals. When HLA alleles, especially DR and DQ, strongly co-occurred, attributing TCR associations to individual alleles was difficult. Broadly in line with IMGT annotations, most TCR beta V segments showed up in productive rearrangements about 87% or about 30% of the time in an earlier analysis of 450 to 750 of the donors. A later analysis reported that several top co-occurrence clusters appeared linked to parvovirus B19, influenza, CMV and Epstein-Barr virus. V-gene and J-gene trimming of TCR beta chains was associated with a missense DCLRE1C variant in a later genetic analysis, and the association was replicated in an independent cohort. Compared with the 666-donor mean, donors in an Asian-associated ancestry cluster had fewer N-insertions in productive TCRs, according to a later genetic analysis. The only immune exposure information available for the cohort was CMV serostatus. Cytomegalovirus status was reported to be diagnosed by the classifier with high specificity and sensitivity in both the original and validation cohorts. It was suggested by the authors that the approach could potentially be generalized to other disease states and immunological phenotypes. In a later analysis, TCR association rates were found to vary across HLA loci, with the most associated TCRs seen for DRB1 alleles and the fewest for HLA-C alleles.

The cohort was made up of 650 to 700 healthy bone marrow donors. At the time of sampling, every cohort member was nominally healthy, though immune exposures that went unrecorded were likely present. The donor tested CMV seronegative, placing the donor among the approximately 400 seronegative members of the cohort. Each donor provided a peripheral blood sample, and peripheral blood mononuclear cells were used for TCR beta sequencing. The Qiagen DNeasy Blood Extraction Kit was used to extract genomic DNA from the blood cell samples. Receptor amplification or capture employed the immunoSEQ multiplex PCR assay. A mixture of 60 forward primers for TCR Vbeta segments and 13 reverse primers for TCR Jbeta segments was used in the multiplex PCR. The CDR3 region of rearranged TCR beta genes was amplified from genomic DNA by a multiplex PCR assay. The Illumina HiSeq System was used to sequence the amplified TCR beta libraries as 87-base-pair reads. The paper's data handling went like this. Across the 600 to 700 repertoires, a later analysis counted some 81 million unique TCR beta chains, around 11 million of which were shared by at least two donors. Raw reads were error-corrected and collapsed into unique sequences with a nearest-neighbor algorithm that merged closely related sequences to remove PCR and sequencing errors. CDR3 sequences were aligned to IMGT reference sequences to assign V, D and J gene segments. For a sequence to be retained, a match of at least six nucleotides to both a V gene segment and a J gene segment was required. A rearrangement was called productive if the CDR3 had no stop codons and remained in frame with V and J, and every other rearrangement was called non-productive. Following IMGT convention, CDR3 was defined as the stretch from the second conserved V-encoded cysteine up to the conserved J-encoded phenylalanine. Sequences without an unambiguous match to a single V gene segment were excluded from the earlier analysis of almost 600 of the donors. An earlier analysis of 587 of the donors called V segments functional above 56.7% productive rearrangements and segregating when the between-donor standard deviation exceeded 5%. A statistical classification framework was built for diagnosing cytomegalovirus status from the catalog of TCR beta chain sequences. In a later analysis, V and J genes were assigned by comparing TCR nucleotide sequences against IMGT/GENE-DB human TR gene sequences. In a later analysis, CDR3 sequences and most-parsimonious VDJ recombination scenarios were assigned using the TCRdist pipeline. In a later analysis, each TCR beta chain was defined by its CDR3 amino acid sequence together with its V-gene family, and reads lacking a unique V-gene family were excluded. A later analysis removed 500 to 650 highly shared, low-generation-probability nucleotide sequences to deal with suspected cross-contamination and a sequencing artifact. In a later analysis, a clonal expansion index for each public chain was calculated from normalized within-repertoire ranks of inferred template counts. In a later analysis, generation probabilities were computed using a VDJ recombination model fitted to out-of-frame rearrangements, and the results were checked against IGoR. In a later analysis, hypergeometric tests were used to score TCR-TCR, TCR-HLA and TCR-CMV co-occurrence, with a repertoire-size bias correction applied to TCR pairs. A later analysis estimated false discovery rates by permuting HLA or CMV assignments 20 times. In a later analysis, co-occurring TCRs were grouped with DBSCAN, and TCRdist sequence similarity was added when clustering was performed within HLA-allele-positive subsets. For co-occurrence clustering, repertoires with fewer than 30,000 or more than 120,000 public chains were excluded, along with several repertoires with anomalous nucleotide sharing. Here the immuneACCESS table is served through TCRdb, limited to in-frame sequences with V and J called. Missing clones are a known gap in these copies; in checked studies unresolved V genes cover under half, and the rest lacks a known reason. The D gene and trimming were derived from the DNA, and the V and J assignments and clone size from that table. This sample lists around 100,000 clones; about 85% were detected once. The ten largest clones capture approximately 4% of the sample.

On this clone itself: This receptor's antigen is unknown. One base away there is no much larger clone; base qualities are not given.

The sequence was obtained from a young man in good health and CMV-seronegative. Rearrangement joined TRBV4-3 to TRBJ2-3; 9 middle bases align to TRBD2. Sequencing was performed on PBMCs. In nucleotides, the sequence is TGCGCCAGCAGCCAAGACCGGCTAGCGGGAAGGGGGACAGATACGCAGTATTTT. Translated, it gives CASSQDRLAGRGTDTQYF.